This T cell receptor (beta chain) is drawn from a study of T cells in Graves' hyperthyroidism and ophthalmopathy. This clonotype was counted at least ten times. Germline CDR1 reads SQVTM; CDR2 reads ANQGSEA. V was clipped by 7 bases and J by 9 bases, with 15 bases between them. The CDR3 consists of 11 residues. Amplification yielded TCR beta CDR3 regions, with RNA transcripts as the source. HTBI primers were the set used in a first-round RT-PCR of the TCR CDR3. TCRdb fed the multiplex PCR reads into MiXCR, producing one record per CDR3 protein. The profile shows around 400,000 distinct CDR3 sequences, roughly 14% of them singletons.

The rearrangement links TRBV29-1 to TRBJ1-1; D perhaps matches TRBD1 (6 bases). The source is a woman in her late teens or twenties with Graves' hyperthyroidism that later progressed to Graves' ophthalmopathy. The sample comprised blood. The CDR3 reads CSASGGDKAFF. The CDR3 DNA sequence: TGCAGCGCCTCGGGGGGCGATAAAGCTTTCTTT.